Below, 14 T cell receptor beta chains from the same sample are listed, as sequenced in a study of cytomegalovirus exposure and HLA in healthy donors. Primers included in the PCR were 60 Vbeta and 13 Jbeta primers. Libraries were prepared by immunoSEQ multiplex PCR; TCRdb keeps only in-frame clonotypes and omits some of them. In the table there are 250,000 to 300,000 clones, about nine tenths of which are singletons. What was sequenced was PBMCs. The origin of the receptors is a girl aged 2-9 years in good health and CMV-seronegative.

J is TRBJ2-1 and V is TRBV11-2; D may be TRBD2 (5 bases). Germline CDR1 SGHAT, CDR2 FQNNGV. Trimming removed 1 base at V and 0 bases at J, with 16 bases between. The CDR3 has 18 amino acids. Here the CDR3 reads CASSLVTSGLSSYNEQFF. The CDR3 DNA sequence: TGTGCCAGCAGCTTAGTAACCAGCGGTCTAAGCTCCTACAATGAGCAGTTCTTC.

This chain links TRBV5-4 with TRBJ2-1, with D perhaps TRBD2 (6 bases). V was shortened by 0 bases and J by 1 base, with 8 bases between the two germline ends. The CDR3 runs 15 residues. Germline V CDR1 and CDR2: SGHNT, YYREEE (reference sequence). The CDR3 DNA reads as TGTGCCAGCAGCTTGGGGCTAGCGTCCTACAATGAGCAGTTCTTC. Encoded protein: CASSLGLASYNEQFF.

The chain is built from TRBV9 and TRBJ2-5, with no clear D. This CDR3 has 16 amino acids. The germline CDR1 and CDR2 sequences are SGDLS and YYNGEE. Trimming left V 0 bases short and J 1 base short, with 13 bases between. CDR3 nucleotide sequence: TGTGCCAGCAGCGTAGGAGTCCAGGCATCCCAAGAGACCCAGTACTTC. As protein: CASSVGVQASQETQYF. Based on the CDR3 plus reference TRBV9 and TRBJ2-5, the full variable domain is DSGVTQTPKHLITATGQRVTLRCSPRSGDLSVYWYQQSLDQGLQFLIQYYNGEERAKGNILERFSAQQFPDLHSELNLSSLELGDSALYFCASSVGVQASQETQYFGPGTRLLVL.

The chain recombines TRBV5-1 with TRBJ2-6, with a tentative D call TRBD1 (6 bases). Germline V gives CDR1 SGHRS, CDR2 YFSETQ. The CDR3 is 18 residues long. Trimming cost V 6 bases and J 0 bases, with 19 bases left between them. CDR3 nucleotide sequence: TGCGCCAGCACTAAGAGGGGGTGGGAGACCTCTGGGGCCAACGTCCTGACTTTC. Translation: CASTKRGWETSGANVLTF.

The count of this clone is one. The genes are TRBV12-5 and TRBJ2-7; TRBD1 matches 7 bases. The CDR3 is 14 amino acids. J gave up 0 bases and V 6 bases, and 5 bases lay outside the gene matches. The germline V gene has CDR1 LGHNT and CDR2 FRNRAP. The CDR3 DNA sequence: TGTGCTAGTGGCCTTACAGGGGACTCCTACGAGCAGTACTTC. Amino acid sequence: CASGLTGDSYEQYF.

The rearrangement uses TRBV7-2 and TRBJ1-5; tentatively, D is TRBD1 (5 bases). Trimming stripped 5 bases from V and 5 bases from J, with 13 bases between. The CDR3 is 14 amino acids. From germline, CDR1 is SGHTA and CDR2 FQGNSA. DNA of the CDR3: TGTGCCAGCAGCGCCCGATGGGGGGATCAGCCCCAGCATTTT. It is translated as CASSARWGDQPQHF.

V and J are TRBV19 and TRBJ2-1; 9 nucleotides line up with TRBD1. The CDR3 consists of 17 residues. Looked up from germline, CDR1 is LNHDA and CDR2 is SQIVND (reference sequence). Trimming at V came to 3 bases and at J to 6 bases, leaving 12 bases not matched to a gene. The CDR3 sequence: CASSMIRTGAVGNEQFF. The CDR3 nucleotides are TGTGCCAGTAGTATGATTCGGACAGGGGCCGTGGGCAATGAGCAGTTCTTC.

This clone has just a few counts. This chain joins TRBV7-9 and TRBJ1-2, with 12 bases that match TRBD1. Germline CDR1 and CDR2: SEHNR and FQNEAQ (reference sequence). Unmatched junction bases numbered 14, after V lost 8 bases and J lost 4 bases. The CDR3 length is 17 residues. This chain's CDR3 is CASVAGGGTGGGYGYTF. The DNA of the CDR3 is TGTGCCAGCGTCGCCGGAGGAGGGACAGGGGGCGGCTATGGCTACACCTTC.

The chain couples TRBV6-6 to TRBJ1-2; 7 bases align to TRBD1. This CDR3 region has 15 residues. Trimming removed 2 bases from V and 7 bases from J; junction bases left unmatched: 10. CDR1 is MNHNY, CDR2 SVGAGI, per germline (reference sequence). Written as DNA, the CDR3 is TGTGCCAGCAGTTACCCCGGGACAGCTGATGGTGGCTACACCTTC. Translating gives CASSYPGTADGGYTF.

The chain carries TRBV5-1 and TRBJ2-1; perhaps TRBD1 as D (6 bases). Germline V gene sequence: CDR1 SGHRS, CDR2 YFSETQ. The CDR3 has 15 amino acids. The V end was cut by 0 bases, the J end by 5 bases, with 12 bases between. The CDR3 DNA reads TGCGCCAGCAGCTTGGGACAGGTGTCCCACAATGAGCAGTTCTTC. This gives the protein CASSLGQVSHNEQFF.

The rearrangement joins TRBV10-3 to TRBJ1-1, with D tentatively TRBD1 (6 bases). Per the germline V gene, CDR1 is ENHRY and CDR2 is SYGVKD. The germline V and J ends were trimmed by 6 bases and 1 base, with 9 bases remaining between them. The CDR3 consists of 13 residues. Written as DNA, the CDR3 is TGTGCCATCAGGGACAGCTGGAACACTGAAGCTTTCTTT. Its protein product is CAIRDSWNTEAFF.

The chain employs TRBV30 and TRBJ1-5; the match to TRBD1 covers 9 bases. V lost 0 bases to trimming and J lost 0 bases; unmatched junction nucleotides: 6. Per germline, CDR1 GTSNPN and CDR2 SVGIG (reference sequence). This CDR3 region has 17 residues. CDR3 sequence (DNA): TGTGCCTGGAGTGTCGGACAGGGGAGCTATAGCAATCAGCCCCAGCATTTT. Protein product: CAWSVGQGSYSNQPQHF.

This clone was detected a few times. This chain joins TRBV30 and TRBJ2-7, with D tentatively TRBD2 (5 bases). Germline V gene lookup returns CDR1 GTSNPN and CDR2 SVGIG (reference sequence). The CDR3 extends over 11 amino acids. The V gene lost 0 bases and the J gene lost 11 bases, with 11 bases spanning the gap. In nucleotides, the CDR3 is TGTGCCTGGAGTGTGGGGTCGGGGAAGTACTTC. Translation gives CAWSVGSGKYF.

In nucleotides, the CDR3 is TGTGCCAGCAGCTGGACGGGGCGGGGCCTGAGCACAGATACGCAGTATTTT. Its protein is CASSWTGRGLSTDTQYF. The rearrangement uses TRBV7-9 and TRBJ2-3; the D gene is possibly TRBD2 (6 bases). The ends were cut back, 4 bases at V and 0 bases at J, with 17 bases in the middle. Germline values: CDR1 SEHNR, CDR2 FQNEAQ (reference sequence). This CDR3 is built from 17 residues.